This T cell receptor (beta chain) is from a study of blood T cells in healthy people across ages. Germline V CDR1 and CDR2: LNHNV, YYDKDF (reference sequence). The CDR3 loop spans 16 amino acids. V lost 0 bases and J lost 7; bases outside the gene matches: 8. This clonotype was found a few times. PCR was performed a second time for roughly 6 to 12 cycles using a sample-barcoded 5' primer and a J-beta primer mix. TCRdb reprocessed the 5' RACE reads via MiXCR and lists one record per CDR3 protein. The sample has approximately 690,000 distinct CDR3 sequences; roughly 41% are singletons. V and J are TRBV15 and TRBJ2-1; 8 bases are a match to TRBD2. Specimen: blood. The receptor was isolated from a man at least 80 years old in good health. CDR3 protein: CATSRDPGGPANEQFF. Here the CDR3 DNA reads TGTGCCACCAGCAGAGATCCGGGAGGGCCGGCAAATGAGCAGTTCTTC.